Presented here are 8 T cell receptor beta chains from one specimen sequenced in a study of blood T cells in healthy people across ages. The second PCR ran about 6 to 12 cycles with a sample-barcoded 5' primer and J-beta primers. Via MiXCR, TCRdb re-called the 5' RACE reads, giving one row per CDR3 protein. Among hundreds of thousands of distinct CDR3 sequences listed, around 25% were seen once. This same sample was also taken into another study, of T cells of mothers and their children.

Sequencing was carried out using blood. The origin of the receptors is a boy aged 10-17 years in good health.

The CDR3 loop reads CASSLRSGQGHGYTF. CDR3 DNA: TGTGCCAGCAGTTTACGGTCGGGACAGGGGCACGGCTACACCTTC. The rearrangement links TRBV12-3 or TRBV12-4 to TRBJ1-2, with 10 bases identical to TRBD1. V shed 2 bases and J 8 bases; nucleotides not matched to a gene: 8. This CDR3 contains 15 residues.

The chain is built from TRBV10-3 and TRBJ2-3; no reliable D call. Germline V gene sequence: CDR1 ENHRY, CDR2 SYGVKD. V was shortened by 6 bases and J by 0 bases, with 4 bases between the two germline ends. The CDR3 totals 12 residues. CDR3 in DNA: TGTGCCATCAGATCAAGCACAGATACGCAGTATTTT. It translates to CAIRSSTDTQYF.

V usage is TRBV9 and J usage is TRBJ1-2; unclear D gene. The CDR3 totals 15 residues. The germline gives CDR1 SGDLS, CDR2 YYNGEE. The V gene lost 0 bases and the J gene lost 4 bases, with 13 bases spanning the gap. CDR3 nucleotides: TGTGCCAGCAGCGTAGTCCCCGATGGGCCCTATGGCTACACCTTC. As protein: CASSVVPDGPYGYTF. Full variable domain (outside the CDR3, taken from reference TRBV9 and TRBJ1-2): DSGVTQTPKHLITATGQRVTLRCSPRSGDLSVYWYQQSLDQGLQFLIQYYNGEERAKGNILERFSAQQFPDLHSELNLSSLELGDSALYFCASSVVPDGPYGYTFGSGTRLTVV.

This clonotype was seen many times. The chain recombines TRBV2 with TRBJ2-5; D gene ambiguous. The CDR3 runs 13 residues. V lost 3 bases to trimming and J lost 3 bases, with 8 bases between them. The germline V gene has CDR1 SNHLY and CDR2 FYNNEI. The CDR3 loop reads CASSEWVKETQYF. The CDR3, as DNA: TGTGCCAGCAGTGAGTGGGTTAAAGAGACCCAGTACTTC.

J is TRBJ2-1 and V is TRBV5-1; 9 positions agree with TRBD2. This CDR3 has 16 residues. Germline CDR1 reads SGHRS; CDR2 reads YFSETQ. The junction had 10 bases not matched to a gene; V was cut back by 6 bases and J by 3 bases. The chain's CDR3 is CASTLAAGGLYNEQFF. CDR3 bases: TGCGCCAGCACCTTAGCAGCGGGGGGTCTCTACAATGAGCAGTTCTTC. Looking up the rest from reference TRBV5-1 and TRBJ2-1 gives the full variable domain: KAGVTQTPRYLIKTRGQQVTLSCSPISGHRSVSWYQQTPGQGLQFLFEYFSETQRNKGNFPGRFSGRQFSNSRSEMNVSTLELGDSALYLCASTLAAGGLYNEQFFGPGTRLTVL.

This chain connects TRBV20-1 to TRBJ1-1, with a weak D call TRBD1 (5 bases). Germline lookup yields CDR1 DFQATT and CDR2 SNEGSKA (reference sequence). This CDR3 contains 15 residues. Trimming removed 3 bases from V and 3 bases from J, with 17 bases in between. In nucleotides, the CDR3 is TGCAGTGCTAGTGAGGGGCTCTTAGCGGACACTGAAGCTTTCTTT. It encodes CSASEGLLADTEAFF.

The J gene is TRBJ2-5, the V gene TRBV2, with D uncertain. V was pared by 1 base and J by 7 bases, with 10 bases between. The CDR3 contains 13 residues. Germline CDR1 and CDR2: SNHLY and FYNNEI. In nucleotides, the CDR3 is TGTGCCAGCAGTGAAGGACGGTTGGGGACCCAGTACTTC. It yields the protein CASSEGRLGTQYF.

This clonotype has more than one count but fewer than ten. The genes are TRBV5-1 and TRBJ2-5; no clear D. Germline V gene lookup returns CDR1 SGHRS and CDR2 YFSETQ. The CDR3 is 13 amino acids. The V and J ends lost 1 base and 3 bases respectively, with 7 bases between them. DNA for the CDR3: TGCGCCAGCAGCTTGACCCCAGAAGAGACCCAGTACTTC. Translating it yields CASSLTPEETQYF. The complete variable domain, with remaining parts taken from reference TRBV5-1 and TRBJ2-5, reads KAGVTQTPRYLIKTRGQQVTLSCSPISGHRSVSWYQQTPGQGLQFLFEYFSETQRNKGNFPGRFSGRQFSNSRSEMNVSTLELGDSALYLCASSLTPEETQYFGPGTRLLVL.